The 32 T cell receptor beta chains presented below share a single source sample, sequenced in a study of blood T cell repertoires in COVID-19. Assay used: immunoSEQ multiplex PCR; TCRdb lists only in-frame clones, some missing. Among 360,000 or so clones listed, roughly 86% were seen once. The material sequenced was PBMCs or T cells enriched from blood (not recorded which). These receptors all stem from a woman aged 25 to 39 who had recovered from COVID-19.

This chain uses TRBV5-1 with TRBJ2-7, with D maybe TRBD1 (6 bases). The length of the CDR3 is 13 residues. V lost 6 bases and J lost 3, with 13 bases in between. CDR1 is SGHRS, CDR2 YFSETQ, per germline. The CDR3 nucleotides read TGCGCCAGCAACAGGGACAACTTCTACGAGCAGTACTTC. This sequence encodes CASNRDNFYEQYF.

The chain is built from TRBV6-2 or TRBV6-3 and TRBJ1-2; TRBD1 is a possible D gene (6 bases). This CDR3 region has 17 residues. Per the germline V gene, CDR1 is MNHEY and CDR2 is SVGEGT. V was cut by 6 bases and J by 0 bases, with 20 bases left in between. DNA for the CDR3: TGTGCCAGCAGCGACCGCGGACAGACCTCATCTAACTATGGCTACACCTTC. Translated: CASSDRGQTSSNYGYTF.

The genes are TRBV7-8 and TRBJ2-1; 7 bases align to TRBD2. The germline CDR1 and CDR2 sequences are SGHVS and FQNEAQ. The CDR3 contains 15 residues. V trimming: 3 bases; J trimming: 0 bases; junction bases outside the gene matches: 2. The CDR3 loop reads CASSLREFSYNEQFF. The DNA for the CDR3 is TGTGCCAGCAGCTTGCGGGAGTTCTCCTACAATGAGCAGTTCTTC.

The chain employs TRBV30 and TRBJ2-1; 13 bases line up with TRBD2. Germline-derived CDR1 and CDR2 are GTSNPN and SVGIG (reference sequence). The CDR3 is made up of 16 amino acids. V lost 5 bases, J lost 2 bases, and 6 bases stayed unmatched. This CDR3 is CAWGLAGVRAYNEQFF. The CDR3 coding sequence is TGTGCCTGGGGACTAGCGGGAGTCCGTGCCTACAATGAGCAGTTCTTC.

This sequence joins TRBV6-2 or TRBV6-3 and TRBJ1-6; no clear D. The germline V and J ends were trimmed by 6 bases and 3 bases, with 15 bases remaining between them. The CDR3 is made up of 16 amino acids. CDR1 is MNHEY and CDR2 is SVGEGT in the germline V gene. CDR3 sequence reads: CASSPDVGIYNSPLHF. The CDR3 bases are TGTGCCAGCAGCCCTGATGTCGGGATCTATAATTCACCCCTCCACTTT.

The chain joins TRBV5-4 to TRBJ2-7; TRBD2 aligns across 8 bases. The germline V gene has CDR1 SGHNT and CDR2 YYREEE (reference sequence). The CDR3 spans 19 residues. V shed 4 bases, J shed 4 bases, and the junction held 22 bases outside the gene matches. The CDR3 protein is CASSPSTGTSGSSLYEQYF. The CDR3 region has the DNA TGTGCCAGCAGCCCATCGACTGGGACCAGCGGGAGTTCCCTTTACGAGCAGTACTTC.

The CDR3 here is CASSQSRVQPQHF. In nucleotides, the CDR3 is TGCGCCAGCAGCCAATCCCGGGTTCAGCCCCAGCATTTT. This chain connects TRBV4-3 to TRBJ1-5; no reliable D call. The V end was cut by 2 bases, the J end by 6 bases, with 8 bases between. The CDR3 contains 13 residues. Germline V gene data show CDR1 as LGHNA and CDR2 as YSLEER.

V usage is TRBV5-1 and J usage is TRBJ1-5; 8 bases match TRBD1. The CDR3 covers 16 residues. V lost 0 bases to trimming and J lost 3 bases; unmatched junction nucleotides: 5. Germline V lookup: CDR1 SGHRS, CDR2 YFSETQ. The CDR3 DNA is TGCGCCAGCAGCTTGGATCCAGGGGGCCACAATCAGCCCCAGCATTTT. Its protein product is CASSLDPGGHNQPQHF.

The V and J genes are TRBV4-1 and TRBJ1-2, with TRBD1 matching 10 bases. Germline V gene data show CDR1 as MGHRA and CDR2 as YSYEKL. The trim removed 1 base at V and 4 bases at J, leaving 3 bases unmatched. This CDR3 comprises 15 residues. CDR3 DNA: TGCGCCAGCAGCCAAGTGACAGGGGGCGGCTATGGCTACACCTTC. Protein sequence: CASSQVTGGGYGYTF.

J is TRBJ2-1 and V is TRBV30; tentatively, D is TRBD2 (7 bases). V lost 2 bases to trimming and J lost 1 base, with 12 bases between them. Germline CDR1 is GTSNPN and CDR2 is SVGIG (reference sequence). CDR3 size: 15 residues. CDR3 bases: TGTGCCTGGAGTTGGGCGGGGGCGTCCTACAATGAGCAGTTCTTC. This translates into CAWSWAGASYNEQFF. The full variable domain, rest sourced from reference TRBV30 and TRBJ2-1, is SQTIHQWPATLVQPVGSPLSLECTVEGTSNPNLYWYRQAAGRGLQLLFYSVGIGQISSEVPQNLSASRPQDRQFILSSKKLLLSDSGFYLCAWSWAGASYNEQFFGPGTRLTVL.

The chain uses TRBV5-4 and TRBJ1-2, with TRBD1 as a possible D gene (5 bases). Germline V gene sequence: CDR1 SGHNT, CDR2 YYREEE (reference sequence). The CDR3 is made up of 12 amino acids. Trimming left V 1 base short and J 7 bases short, with 8 bases between. The CDR3 here is CASSLLGGGYTF. CDR3 bases: TGTGCCAGCAGCTTGTTGGGGGGTGGCTACACCTTC.

V and J are TRBV30 and TRBJ2-7; 13 bases fit TRBD2. CDR3 length equals 13 residues. Germline V gene data show CDR1 as GTSNPN and CDR2 as SVGIG (reference sequence). V shed 3 bases, J shed 7 bases, and the junction held 3 bases outside the gene matches. CDR3 in amino acids: CAWRGLAGKEQYF. The CDR3 bases are TGTGCCTGGAGGGGACTAGCGGGGAAAGAGCAGTACTTC.

V gene TRBV18 combines with J gene TRBJ1-1; D gene uncertain. CDR1 is KGHSH and CDR2 is LQKENI in the germline V gene. Trimming stripped 5 bases from V and 0 bases from J, with 7 bases between. The CDR3 has 13 residues. The CDR3 here is CASSNGVNTEAFF. Here the CDR3 DNA reads TGTGCCAGCTCAAACGGAGTGAACACTGAAGCTTTCTTT.

Written as DNA, the CDR3 is TGTGCCAGCAGGATGGACAGCTCCTACAATGAGCAGTTCTTC. Translated: CASRMDSSYNEQFF. V gene TRBV6-4 combines with J gene TRBJ2-1, with D possibly TRBD1 on 6 matching bases. Germline V CDR1 and CDR2: MRHNA, SNTAGT. V dropped 6 bases and J dropped 0 bases, with 9 bases sitting between them. CDR3 length equals 14 residues.

The chain combines TRBV11-3 with TRBJ2-1; D possibly corresponds to TRBD2 (5 bases). Germline V gene sequence: CDR1 SGHNT, CDR2 YENEEA. The CDR3 sequence is 11 residues long. The germline V and J ends were trimmed by 4 bases and 15 bases, with 13 bases remaining between them. In nucleotides, the CDR3 is TGTGCCAGCAGCTCTGGGGAGTCGGGGTTCTTC. This codes for CASSSGESGFF.

The CDR3 DNA sequence: TGCAGCGTCCTAGTCTACCGGGACAGGGGCCGCCCAACTAGCTCTGGAAACACCATATATTTT. This codes for CSVLVYRDRGRPTSSGNTIYF. This chain links TRBV29-1 with TRBJ1-3, with 10 bases that match TRBD1. The CDR3 has 21 amino acids. CDR1 and CDR2 from the germline V gene are SQVTM and ANQGSEA. The V segment lost 6 bases and the J segment 0 bases; nucleotides outside the gene matches: 23. The entire variable domain, with the rest obtained from reference TRBV29-1 and TRBJ1-3, is as follows: SAVISQKPSRDICQRGTSLTIQCQVDSQVTMMFWYRQQPGQSLTLIATANQGSEATYESGFVIDKFPISRPNLTFSTLTVSNMSPEDSSIYLCSVLVYRDRGRPTSSGNTIYFGEGSWLTVV.

The genes are TRBV10-3 and TRBJ1-1; a possible D gene is TRBD1 (5 bases). The V gene lost 3 bases and the J gene lost 6 bases, with 23 bases spanning the gap. The germline V gene has CDR1 ENHRY and CDR2 SYGVKD. This CDR3 region has 17 residues. CDR3 bases: TGTGCCATCAGTGATAATTGGGGGAGGAGGTCCGTCCCTGAAGCTTTCTTT. This encodes CAISDNWGRRSVPEAFF.

The chain couples TRBV24-1 to TRBJ2-3, with 9 bases matching TRBD2. V was pared by 3 bases and J by 2 bases, with 8 bases of the junction left unmatched. This CDR3 is built from 17 residues. CDR1 and CDR2 from the germline V gene are KGHDR and SFDVKD. This CDR3 reads CATSDGTSPILTDTQYF. In DNA, the CDR3 is TGTGCCACCAGTGATGGGACTAGCCCTATTCTCACAGATACGCAGTATTTT.

The CDR3 sequence: CASSTDSYNEQFF. The CDR3 nucleotides are TGTGCCAGCAGTACCGACAGTTACAATGAGCAGTTCTTC. This rearrangement joins TRBV28 to TRBJ2-1, with D possibly matching TRBD1 (5 bases). Germline assignment: CDR1 MDHEN and CDR2 SYDVKM. V lost 5 bases, J lost 4 bases, and 9 bases lay in between. This CDR3 has 13 residues.

This chain connects TRBV24-1 to TRBJ2-3; D not resolved. The V end lost 0 bases, the J end lost 4 bases, and 7 bases lay between the germline ends. The CDR3 has 14 residues. Germline CDR1 KGHDR, CDR2 SFDVKD. The CDR3 loop is CATSDLPRSDTQYF. The CDR3 DNA sequence: TGTGCCACCAGTGATTTGCCGAGATCAGATACGCAGTATTTT.

The J gene is TRBJ2-7, the V gene TRBV20-1, with a tentative D call TRBD2 (5 bases). CDR1 is DFQATT, CDR2 SNEGSKA, per germline (reference sequence). The CDR3 totals 13 residues. Trimming removed 3 bases from V and 3 bases from J, with 12 bases in between. DNA of the CDR3: TGCAGTGCTAGTCTCCGGGGAAGCTACGAGCAGTACTTC. It yields the protein CSASLRGSYEQYF.

The rearrangement joins TRBV7-9 to TRBJ1-2, with TRBD1 identical over 9 bases. The CDR3 consists of 15 residues. After removal of 7 bases from V and 7 bases from J, the junction contained 13 bases not matched to a gene. CDR1 is SEHNR, CDR2 FQNEAQ, per germline (reference sequence). The CDR3: CASTLPKDRGRGYTF. CDR3 sequence (DNA): TGTGCCAGCACTTTACCCAAGGACAGGGGTCGTGGCTACACCTTC.

The chain is built from TRBV27 and TRBJ2-2, with D tentatively TRBD2 (6 bases). Germline V lookup: CDR1 MNHEY, CDR2 SMNVEV (reference sequence). The V end lost 5 bases, the J end lost 2 bases, and 15 bases lay between the germline ends. The CDR3 length is 16 residues. CDR3 nucleotides: TGTGCCAGCAGTCCCCGAGGAGGGATTAACACCGGGGAGCTGTTTTTT. Protein: CASSPRGGINTGELFF.

DNA of the CDR3: TGTGCCACCAGCAGAGTTGACAGGGCGCTGCAGGAGCAGTACTTC. Its protein product is CATSRVDRALQEQYF. The chain uses TRBV15 and TRBJ2-7, with 7 bases matching TRBD1. Germline lookup yields CDR1 LNHNV and CDR2 YYDKDF (reference sequence). The CDR3 runs to 15 residues. The V segment lost 1 base and the J segment 7 bases; nucleotides outside the gene matches: 10.

The V gene is TRBV27, the J gene TRBJ2-7; 8 bases align to TRBD1. The CDR3 runs 15 residues. Germline values: CDR1 MNHEY, CDR2 SMNVEV (reference sequence). J gave up 0 bases and V 5 bases, and 6 bases lay outside the gene matches. CDR3 protein: CASSASGTGSYEQYF. The CDR3 nucleotides read TGTGCCAGCAGTGCCTCCGGGACAGGCTCCTACGAGCAGTACTTC.

V and J are TRBV11-3 and TRBJ2-2; D not resolved. Germline V gene lookup returns CDR1 SGHNT and CDR2 YENEEA. V was shortened by 1 base and J by 1 base, with 10 bases between the two germline ends. CDR3 size: 16 residues. The CDR3 reads CASSLGFQENTGELFF. The CDR3 nucleotides read TGTGCCAGCAGCTTAGGGTTCCAGGAGAACACCGGGGAGCTGTTTTTT.

This clone was counted once. The rearrangement joins TRBV10-2 to TRBJ2-5, with 16 bases fitting TRBD2. Trimming removed 8 bases from V and 6 bases from J; junction bases left unmatched: 9. Germline CDR1 WSHSY, CDR2 SAAADI. This CDR3 has 16 amino acids. DNA of the CDR3: TGCGCCAGCGAGGGACTAGCGGGAGGGCCGGGGAAGACCCAGTACTTC. This codes for CASEGLAGGPGKTQYF.

The CDR3 DNA sequence: TGTGCCAGCAGCTTAGTCGGACCTACAGGGGGAAACACCATATATTTT. As protein: CASSLVGPTGGNTIYF. V is TRBV7-2 and J is TRBJ1-3; D may be TRBD1 (6 bases). The CDR3 runs to 16 residues. V gave up 1 base and J gave up 4 bases, with 14 bases separating them. CDR1 and CDR2 from the germline V gene are SGHTA and FQGNSA.

V is TRBV18 and J is TRBJ1-1; possible D gene TRBD1, 5 bases. CDR1 and CDR2 (germline): KGHSH, LQKENI. This CDR3 is 14 amino acids long. With 2 bases removed from V and 3 bases from J, the gap between germline ends came to 10 bases. CDR3 sequence reads: CASSPWPGDTEAFF. The DNA for the CDR3 is TGTGCCAGCTCACCATGGCCGGGGGACACTGAAGCTTTCTTT.

The J gene is TRBJ2-7, the V gene TRBV21-1; the table's D call TRBD2 went unverified against the DNA. TRBV21-1 has pseudogene status. The CDR3 contains 14 residues. As DNA, the CDR3 is TGTGCCACCGGGAGACCCAGGGTAGCCTCCGAGCAGTACTTC. Its protein product is CATGRPRVASEQYF.

The V and J genes are TRBV7-9 and TRBJ1-4; D gene uncertain. Germline CDR1 is SEHNR and CDR2 is FQNEAQ (reference sequence). Trimming pared 5 bases from V and 8 bases from J, leaving 24 bases between. This CDR3 comprises 17 residues. The CDR3 sequence is CASSTKSGPLRNEKLFF. DNA for the CDR3: TGTGCCAGCAGCACGAAGAGCGGGCCCCTTCGAAACGAAAAACTGTTTTTT.

This clone was recorded a few times. The chain's CDR3 is CASSRRSGRETQYF. In DNA, the CDR3 is TGTGCCAGCAGCCGGCGGAGCGGGCGAGAGACCCAGTACTTC. The chain uses TRBV6-5 and TRBJ2-5; the D gene is possibly TRBD2 (6 bases). CDR1 and CDR2 (germline): MNHEY, SVGAGI. V dropped 6 bases and J dropped 4 bases, with 15 bases sitting between them. The CDR3 has 14 amino acids.